Described below is a single T cell receptor beta chain sequence and its context. The clone's antigen remains unknown. No much larger clonotype is one base removed from it; base qualities were not supplied. The sample is drawn from a study of human T cells and chemical hapten exposure (dated by TCRdb to 2020 to 2022). About the full investigation: For sensitization, 2% DPC in acetone was applied to an approximately 2 cm by approximately 2 cm area of upper inner arm skin. Weekly therapeutic DPC doses were additionally applied to the scalp of patients throughout the approximately 25-week study period. Patch tests used Finn chambers with 0.01% DPC on the upper back, scored after 6 days by International Contact Dermatitis Research Group standards. Most of the patients in the cohort were female, and the cohort covered alopecia areata with under or over 50% scalp involvement, alopecia totalis and alopecia universalis. Libraries were combined into a pool for sequencing, and differences in TCR yield between samples came mainly from small differences in library volumes within the pool. Peripheral blood TCR repertoire changes were tracked in vivo in alopecia patients during primary and secondary sensitization to the hapten diphenylcyclopropenone (DPC). Patient blood was sampled pre-sensitization (week 0) and at 2, 6 and about 24 weeks after DPC sensitization. For TCR sequencing, blood came from 25 to 35 alopecia patients at anywhere from one to four time points (pre-sensitization, 2, 6 and 24 weeks). The paper's findings and limits, for the study overall: All patients had alopecia, a presumed autoimmune disease, so their immune response might differ from that of healthy individuals. Repeated subsampling changed both the strength of the expansion versus patch-test correlation and the threshold at which the correlation became significant. DPC sensitization did not change how many TCRs were above 1 in 1000 frequency, and no evidence was found of alterations in global repertoire structure. Patch test score correlated positively with the number of PT1 expanded TCRs, reaching significance at thresholds 8, 16 and 32 but not at 4. Expanded TCRs formed significantly more large CDR3 similarity clusters than pre-sensitization or healthy control sets, consistent with antigen-driven responses.

Including the terminal cysteine and phenylalanine, the CDR3 comprises 14 residues. Only the CDR3 DNA stays, 42 bases, in frame from base 1. V lost 7 bases and J lost 4 bases; the stretch between them is 16 bases long. CDR1 and CDR2 (MDHEN, SYDVKM) derive from the germline V gene. Libraries were prepared through RACE. Sequencer: NextSeq 500. Library preparation attached unique molecular identifiers to individual cDNA molecules for quantitative, reproducible TCR counting. From each blood RNA sample, both TCR alpha and TCR beta chains were sequenced. In the source study's methods: A median of around 100,000 TCRs per sample was observed, with a range of about 23,224 to 690,600. V, J and CDR3 annotation of the TCR reads was carried out using the Decombinator software suite. To make PS versus PT1 abundance plots, every sample was subsampled to the same number of TCRs (28,000). TCRs were defined as expanded if absent before sensitization and observed at least eight times at the 2-week time point. TCRdb took the public reads, trimmed them with fastp at Q25, ran MiXCR for clone calling and kept in-frame beta chains. Entries are consolidated by CDR3 protein sequence, retaining the most common genes and DNA. TCRdb, not the authors, supplied the V and J calls. Present in this sample are roughly 160,000 distinct CDR3 sequences, about 14% of which were seen just once. The ten largest clones capture 1.7% of the sample.

The time point label, read with the paper, signifies: patch test 1, 2 weeks after DPC sensitization. In light of the paper, this sample's treatment or condition label describes: therapeutic diphenylcyclopropenone sensitization with weekly scalp DPC. At each patch-test visit, blood was drawn before the patch test was applied. To be eligible, patients had to be aged 18 to 70, diagnosed with alopecia and judged suitable for DPC therapy, while pregnant patients were excluded. Unfractionated whole blood was collected in Tempus Blood RNA tubes, and total RNA was extracted from that blood. The sample here was whole blood, taken in connection with sensitization to the hapten diphenylcyclopropenone (DPC). This TCR was sampled from a woman in her twenties or thirties with alopecia areata. Some clones in this sample may be carry-over from other donors' samples. This chain joins TRBV28 to TRBJ1-2, with the D gene uncertain. The DNA is TGTGCCAGCAACCCGGTTTGGGTTCCCTATGGCTACACCTTC. This translates into CASNPVWVPYGYTF.